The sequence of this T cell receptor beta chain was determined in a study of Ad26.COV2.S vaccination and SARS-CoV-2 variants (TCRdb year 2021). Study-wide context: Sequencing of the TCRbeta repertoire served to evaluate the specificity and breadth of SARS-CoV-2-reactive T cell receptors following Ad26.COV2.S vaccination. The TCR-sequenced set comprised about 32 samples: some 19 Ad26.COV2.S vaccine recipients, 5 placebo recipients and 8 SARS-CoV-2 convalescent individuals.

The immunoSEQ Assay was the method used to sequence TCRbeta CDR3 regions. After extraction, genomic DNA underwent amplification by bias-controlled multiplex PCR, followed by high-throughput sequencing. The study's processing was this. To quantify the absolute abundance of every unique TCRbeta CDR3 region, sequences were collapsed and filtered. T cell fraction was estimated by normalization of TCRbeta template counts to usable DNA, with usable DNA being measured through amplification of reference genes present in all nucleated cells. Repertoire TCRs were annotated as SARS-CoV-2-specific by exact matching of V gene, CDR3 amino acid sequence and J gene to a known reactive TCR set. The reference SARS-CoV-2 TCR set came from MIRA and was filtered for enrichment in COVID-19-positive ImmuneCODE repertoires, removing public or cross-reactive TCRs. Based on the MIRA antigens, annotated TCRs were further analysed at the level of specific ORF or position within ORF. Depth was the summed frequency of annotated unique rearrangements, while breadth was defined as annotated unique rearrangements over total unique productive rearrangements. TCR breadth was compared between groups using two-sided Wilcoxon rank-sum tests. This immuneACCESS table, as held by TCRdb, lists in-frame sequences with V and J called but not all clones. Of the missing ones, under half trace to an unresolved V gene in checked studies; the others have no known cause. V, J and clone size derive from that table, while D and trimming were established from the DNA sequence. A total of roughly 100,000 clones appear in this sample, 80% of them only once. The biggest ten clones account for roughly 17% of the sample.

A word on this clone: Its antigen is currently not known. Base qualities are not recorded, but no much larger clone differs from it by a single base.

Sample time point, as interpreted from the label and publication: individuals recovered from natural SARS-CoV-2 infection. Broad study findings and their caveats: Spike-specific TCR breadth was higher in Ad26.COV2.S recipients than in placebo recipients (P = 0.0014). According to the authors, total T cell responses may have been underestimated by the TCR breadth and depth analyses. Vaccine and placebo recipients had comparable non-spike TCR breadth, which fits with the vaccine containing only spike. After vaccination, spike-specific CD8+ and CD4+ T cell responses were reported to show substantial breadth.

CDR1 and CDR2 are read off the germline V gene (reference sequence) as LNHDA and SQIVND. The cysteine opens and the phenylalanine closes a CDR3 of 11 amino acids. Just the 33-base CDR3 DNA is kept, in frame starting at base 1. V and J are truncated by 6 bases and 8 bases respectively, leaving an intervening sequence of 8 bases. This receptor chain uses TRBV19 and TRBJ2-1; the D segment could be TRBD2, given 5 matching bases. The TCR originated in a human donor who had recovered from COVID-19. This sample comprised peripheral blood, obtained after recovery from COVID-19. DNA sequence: TGTGCCAGTAGCGGGGAATATGAGCAGTTCTTC. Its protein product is CASSGEYEQFF.